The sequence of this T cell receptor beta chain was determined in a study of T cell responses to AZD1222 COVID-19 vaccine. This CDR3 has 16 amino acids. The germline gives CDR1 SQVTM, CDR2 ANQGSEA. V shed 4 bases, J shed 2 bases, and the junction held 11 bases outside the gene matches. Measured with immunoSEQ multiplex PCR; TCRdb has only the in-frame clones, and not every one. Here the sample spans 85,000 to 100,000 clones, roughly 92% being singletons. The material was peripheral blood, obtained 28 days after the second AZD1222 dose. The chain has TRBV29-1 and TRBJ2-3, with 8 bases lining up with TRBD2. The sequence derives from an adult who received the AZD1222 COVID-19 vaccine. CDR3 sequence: CSVVSREDRDTDTQYF. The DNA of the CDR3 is TGCAGCGTTGTGTCGCGGGAGGATAGGGACACAGATACGCAGTATTTT.